This is a list of T cell receptor beta chains from one sample in a study of T cell changes during pregnancy in multiple sclerosis. Only in-frame clones appear in the TCRdb table, and some are missing; sequencing was by immunoSEQ multiplex PCR. Found here are 85,000 to 110,000 clones, 92% of them singletons; the top ten hold 0.75% to 0.95%. Material: peripheral blood, obtained after pregnancy. The source of these receptors is a female donor with multiple sclerosis, enrolled in a pregnancy study. Both conserved end residues are part of each CDR3. A D gene is named only where the DNA matches it firmly. Size values are once, few and many counts, or a class for expanded clones, and some rows have none.

j_call d_call v_call clone_size cdr3_aa cdr3_nt
TRBJ2-7 TRBD2 TRBV4-3 - CASSQDRSGDYEQYF TGCGCCAGCAGCCAAGATAGAAGCGGGGACTACGAGCAGTACTTC
TRBJ2-1 TRBD2 TRBV19 once CASRTSGGHNEQFF TGTGCCAGTAGGACTAGCGGGGGTCACAATGAGCAGTTCTTC
TRBJ2-1 - TRBV9 - CASSAEQGSWNEQFF TGTGCCAGCAGCGCCGAACAGGGTTCGTGGAATGAGCAGTTCTTC
TRBJ1-5 - TRBV28 - CASQRDSNQPQHF TGTGCCAGCCAGCGGGATAGCAATCAGCCCCAGCATTTT
TRBJ2-2 - TRBV27 once CASSFAVTNTGELFF TGTGCCAGCAGTTTTGCGGTTACGAACACCGGGGAGCTGTTTTTT
TRBJ1-1 - TRBV2 - CASGGVGKLMNTEAFF TGTGCCAGCGGCGGGGTAGGGAAACTAATGAACACTGAAGCTTTCTTT
TRBJ2-3 - TRBV14 - CASRAGANTQYF TGTGCCAGCAGGGCGGGGGCCAATACGCAGTATTTT
TRBJ2-5 TRBD1 TRBV7-9 - CASSSQTWDRDSRYTQYF TGTGCCAGCAGCTCACAAACCTGGGACAGGGATTCAAGATATACCCAGTACTTC
TRBJ2-7 - TRBV5-4 - CASSLGAGANYEQYF TGTGCCAGCAGCTTGGGCGCGGGCGCTAACTACGAGCAGTACTTC
TRBJ1-6 TRBD1 TRBV6-6 - CASSPLTGGFGSPLHF TGTGCCAGCAGTCCTTTGACAGGGGGTTTTGGTTCACCCCTCCACTTT
TRBJ2-7 - TRBV18 few CASSTRALTGSVDEQYF TGTGCCAGCTCTACAAGGGCCTTAACAGGATCCGTGGACGAGCAGTACTTC
TRBJ2-1 - TRBV29-1 - CSGWTVYNEQFF TGCAGCGGCTGGACAGTTTACAATGAGCAGTTCTTC
TRBJ2-1 - TRBV7-3 few CASSWSGPSSYNEQFF TGTGCCAGCAGCTGGAGCGGCCCCAGCTCCTACAATGAGCAGTTCTTC
TRBJ1-1 - TRBV18 - CASSPLSGPEAFF TGTGCCAGCTCACCGCTCTCAGGTCCTGAAGCTTTCTTT
TRBJ2-3 - TRBV5-1 - CASSLSLGGPDTQYF TGCGCCAGCAGCTTGAGCCTAGGAGGACCAGATACGCAGTATTTT
TRBJ1-2 - TRBV2 - CASKPLTELYGYTF TGTGCCAGCAAACCCCTTACGGAGCTCTATGGCTACACCTTC
TRBJ1-1 - TRBV5-1 - CASSFGDTEAFF TGCGCCAGCAGCTTCGGGGACACTGAAGCTTTCTTT
TRBJ1-2 - TRBV29-1 - CRSDVGDDGYTF TGCAGATCCGACGTAGGGGATGATGGCTACACCTTC
TRBJ1-4 - TRBV9 - CASSVGGGEKLFF TGTGCCAGCAGCGTAGGGGGGGGTGAAAAACTGTTTTTT
TRBJ2-1 TRBD2 TRBV7-2 - CASSLGGGVSNEQFF TGTGCCAGCAGCTTAGGTGGGGGGGTATCGAATGAGCAGTTCTTC
TRBJ2-1 - TRBV27 - CASSLRLGTEQFF TGTGCCAGCAGCTTACGACTAGGGACTGAGCAGTTCTTC
TRBJ2-7 - TRBV5-1 once CASSLDPGRAQEQYF TGCGCCAGCAGCTTGGATCCGGGAAGGGCGCAGGAGCAGTACTTC
TRBJ2-7 TRBD2 TRBV19 - CASSASGLAGIYEQYF TGTGCCAGTAGCGCCTCGGGACTAGCGGGAATCTACGAGCAGTACTTC
TRBJ2-7 - TRBV14 - CASSPGQSGFSYEQYF TGTGCCAGCAGTCCCGGACAGTCCGGATTCTCCTACGAGCAGTACTTC
TRBJ2-6 - TRBV5-1 - CASTEGSGANVLTF TGCGCCAGCACTGAGGGCTCTGGGGCCAACGTCCTGACTTTC
TRBJ2-2 - TRBV4-1 - CASSQENRAMGELFF TGCGCCAGCAGCCAAGAGAACAGGGCAATGGGGGAGCTGTTTTTT
TRBJ2-7 - TRBV7-3 - CASSQGQTYEQYF TGTGCCAGCAGCCAAGGACAGACCTACGAGCAGTACTTC
TRBJ2-4 - TRBV30 - CAWSIKARRVAKNIQYF TGTGCCTGGAGTATCAAGGCAAGGCGGGTAGCCAAAAACATTCAGTACTTC
TRBJ2-3 - TRBV10-3 - CAISDIGGVVDTQYF TGTGCCATCAGTGATATCGGGGGAGTAGTGGATACGCAGTATTTT
TRBJ1-2 TRBD1 TRBV29-1 - CSVEGQGLGGYTF TGCAGCGTTGAGGGACAGGGCTTGGGTGGCTACACCTTC
TRBJ2-7 TRBD2 TRBV27 few CASSYRLAGGYEQYF TGTGCCAGCAGTTACAGACTAGCGGGGGGCTACGAGCAGTACTTC
TRBJ2-3 - TRBV28 - CASSQGGSTDTQYF TGTGCCAGCAGTCAAGGCGGTAGCACAGATACGCAGTATTTT
TRBJ2-7 TRBD1 TRBV5-4 - CASSPRGPTYEQYF TGTGCCAGCAGCCCCAGGGGGCCCACCTACGAGCAGTACTTC
TRBJ1-2 TRBD1 TRBV9 - CASSGGGGNGYTF TGTGCCAGCAGCGGAGGAGGGGGCAATGGCTACACCTTC
TRBJ2-7 - TRBV19 - CASSRQADSYEQYF TGTGCCAGTTCCCGACAGGCGGACTCCTACGAGCAGTACTTC
TRBJ2-2 - TRBV18 - CASSLRQVLPTGELFF TGTGCCAGCTCACTAAGACAGGTCCTACCCACCGGGGAGCTGTTTTTT
TRBJ1-1 - TRBV6-6 - CASSPFGGNTEAFF TGTGCCAGCAGCCCTTTTGGGGGCAACACTGAAGCTTTCTTT
TRBJ1-1 - TRBV15 - CATSRVRGNTEAFF TGTGCCACCAGCAGAGTACGAGGGAACACTGAAGCTTTCTTT